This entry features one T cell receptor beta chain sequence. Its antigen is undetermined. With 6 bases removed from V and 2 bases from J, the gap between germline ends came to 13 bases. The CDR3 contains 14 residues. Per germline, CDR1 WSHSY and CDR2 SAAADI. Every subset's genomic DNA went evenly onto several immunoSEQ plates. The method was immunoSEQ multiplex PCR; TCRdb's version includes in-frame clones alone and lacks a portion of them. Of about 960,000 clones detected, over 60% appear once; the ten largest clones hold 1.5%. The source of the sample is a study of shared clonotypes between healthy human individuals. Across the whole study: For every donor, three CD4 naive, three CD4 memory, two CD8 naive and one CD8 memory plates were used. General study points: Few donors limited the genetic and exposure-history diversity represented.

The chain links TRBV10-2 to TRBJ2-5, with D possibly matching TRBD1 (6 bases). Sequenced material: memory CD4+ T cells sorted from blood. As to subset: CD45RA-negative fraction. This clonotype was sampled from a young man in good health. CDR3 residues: CASRSWDNQETQYF. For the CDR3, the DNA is TGCGCCAGCAGATCCTGGGACAATCAAGAGACCCAGTACTTC.